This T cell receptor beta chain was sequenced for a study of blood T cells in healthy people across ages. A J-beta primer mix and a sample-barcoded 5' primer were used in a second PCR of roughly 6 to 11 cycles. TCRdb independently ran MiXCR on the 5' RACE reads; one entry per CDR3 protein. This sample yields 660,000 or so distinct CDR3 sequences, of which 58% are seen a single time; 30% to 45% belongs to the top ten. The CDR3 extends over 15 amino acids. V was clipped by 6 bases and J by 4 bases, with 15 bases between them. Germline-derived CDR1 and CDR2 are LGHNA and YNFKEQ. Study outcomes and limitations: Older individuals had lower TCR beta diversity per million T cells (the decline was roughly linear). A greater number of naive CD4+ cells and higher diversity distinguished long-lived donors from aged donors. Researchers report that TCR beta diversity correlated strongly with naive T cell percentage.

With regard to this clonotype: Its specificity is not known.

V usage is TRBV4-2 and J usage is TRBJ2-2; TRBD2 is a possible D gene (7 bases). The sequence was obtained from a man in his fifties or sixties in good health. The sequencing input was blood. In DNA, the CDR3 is TGTGCCAGCAGTCCGGGGGGCCGTGCCACCGGGGAGCTGTTTTTT. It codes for CASSPGGRATGELFF.